Listed below are T cell receptor beta chains from one sample, sequenced in a study of CD8 T cells in ankylosing spondylitis. In TCRdb, the 5' RACE reads were re-called with MiXCR into one record per CDR3 protein. The table shows 250,000 or so distinct CDR3 sequences, with about 24% occurring only once. The sequenced material came from blood, either unsorted or a sorted T cell fraction (not recorded which). All receptors derive from a male donor with ankylosing spondylitis or in good health (not recorded which). Each CDR3 is given with its conserved first and last residue. Each record gives: CDR3 protein, CDR3 DNA, J gene, D gene, clone size, V gene. The D gene is left open where the match is weak. Rows may omit the clone size; those that give it use once, few, many or a size class.

CDR3: CAISETGQVTDEQYF; DNA: TGTGCCATCAGTGAAACCGGACAGGTCACGGACGAGCAGTACTTC; J: TRBJ2-7; D: TRBD1; size: .; V: TRBV10-3
CDR3: CASLGRTNTEAFF; DNA: TGTGCCAGCCTGGGGCGAACGAACACTGAAGCTTTCTTT; J: TRBJ1-1; D: .; size: many; V: TRBV3-1
CDR3: CASSSPGGVGEKLFF; DNA: TGTGCCAGCAGTTCCCCTGGGGGAGTGGGCGAAAAACTGTTTTTT; J: TRBJ1-4; D: .; size: many; V: TRBV28
CDR3: CSATTFGGLNQPQHF; DNA: TGCAGTGCTACCACGTTCGGGGGATTAAATCAGCCCCAGCATTTT; J: TRBJ1-5; D: .; size: .; V: TRBV20-1
CDR3: CASRPTPRSNEQFF; DNA: TGTGCCAGCAGACCCACCCCCCGGTCCAATGAGCAGTTCTTC; J: TRBJ2-1; D: .; size: few; V: TRBV12-3/TRBV12-4
CDR3: CASSPTPMRDEQYF; DNA: TGTGCCAGCAGCCCCACCCCCATGCGTGACGAGCAGTACTTC; J: TRBJ2-7; D: .; size: .; V: TRBV5-5
CDR3: CSARGQALETQYF; DNA: TGCAGTGCCCGAGGGCAGGCGTTAGAGACCCAGTACTTC; J: TRBJ2-5; D: .; size: .; V: TRBV20-1
CDR3: CAAAGESTDTQYF; DNA: TGTGCCGCTGCGGGGGAGAGCACAGATACGCAGTATTTT; J: TRBJ2-3; D: TRBD2; size: .; V: TRBV10-3
CDR3: CSASSGTGVTDTQYF; DNA: TGCAGTGCTAGTTCAGGGACAGGGGTTACAGATACGCAGTATTTT; J: TRBJ2-3; D: TRBD1; size: .; V: TRBV20-1
CDR3: CASNEQGVSYGYTF; DNA: TGTGCCAGCAACGAACAGGGTGTTAGCTATGGCTACACCTTC; J: TRBJ1-2; D: .; size: many; V: TRBV6-2/TRBV6-3
CDR3: CSARPSTDTQYF; DNA: TGCAGTGCCAGGCCCTCCACAGATACGCAGTATTTT; J: TRBJ2-3; D: .; size: many; V: TRBV20-1
CDR3: CSVVYSKNIQYF; DNA: TGCAGCGTTGTTTACAGCAAAAACATTCAGTACTTC; J: TRBJ2-4; D: .; size: .; V: TRBV29-1
CDR3: CASSPLATHRTDTQYF; DNA: TGTGCCAGCTCACCTTTGGCTACTCACCGCACAGATACGCAGTATTTT; J: TRBJ2-3; D: .; size: few; V: TRBV18
CDR3: CASSRVWVLGDTQYF; DNA: TGTGCCAGCAGCCGAGTTTGGGTCCTCGGGGATACGCAGTATTTT; J: TRBJ2-3; D: .; size: .; V: TRBV13
CDR3: CATSRGDSHTDTQYF; DNA: TGTGCCACCAGCAGGGGGGACAGTCACACAGATACGCAGTATTTT; J: TRBJ2-3; D: TRBD1; size: .; V: TRBV15
CDR3: CASSLFTDTEAFF; DNA: TGTGCCAGCAGTTTGTTCACAGACACTGAAGCTTTCTTT; J: TRBJ1-1; D: .; size: many; V: TRBV12-3/TRBV12-4
CDR3: CSADTGTIAYTQYF; DNA: TGCAGTGCCGATACCGGGACTATAGCTTATACGCAGTATTTT; J: TRBJ2-3; D: TRBD2; size: .; V: TRBV20-1
CDR3: CASSYRPRTGNSPLHF; DNA: TGTGCCAGCAGTTACCGTCCTAGGACGGGGAATTCACCCCTCCACTTT; J: TRBJ1-6; D: .; size: few; V: TRBV6-5
CDR3: CASRLTSTDTQYF; DNA: TGCGCCAGCAGGCTAACTAGCACAGATACGCAGTATTTT; J: TRBJ2-3; D: .; size: .; V: TRBV10-2
CDR3: CSEAGTGNEQFF; DNA: TGCAGTGAAGCCGGGACGGGGAATGAGCAGTTCTTC; J: TRBJ2-1; D: .; size: many; V: TRBV20-1
CDR3: CSATGLPGQETQYF; DNA: TGCAGTGCTACTGGGCTGCCGGGGCAAGAGACCCAGTACTTC; J: TRBJ2-5; D: .; size: few; V: TRBV20-1
CDR3: CASSQADRGLNYGYTF; DNA: TGTGCCAGCAGCCAGGCGGACAGGGGATTAAATTATGGCTACACCTTC; J: TRBJ1-2; D: TRBD1; size: .; V: TRBV13
CDR3: CSARDPPGNEQFF; DNA: TGCAGTGCTAGAGACCCCCCAGGGAATGAGCAGTTCTTC; J: TRBJ2-1; D: .; size: .; V: TRBV20-1
CDR3: CASSLGTADTDTQYF; DNA: TGTGCCAGCAGTTTAGGGACAGCAGACACAGATACGCAGTATTTT; J: TRBJ2-3; D: .; size: .; V: TRBV12-3/TRBV12-4
CDR3: CSVVRTPGSTDTQYF; DNA: TGCAGCGTTGTCAGGACCCCCGGGAGCACAGATACGCAGTATTTT; J: TRBJ2-3; D: .; size: few; V: TRBV29-1
CDR3: CASSPAGQARNSPLHF; DNA: TGTGCCAGCAGCCCCGCCGGACAGGCGAGAAATTCACCCCTCCACTTT; J: TRBJ1-6; D: TRBD1; size: many; V: TRBV3-1
CDR3: CSARPGTGAYEQYF; DNA: TGCAGTGCTAGACCCGGGACAGGCGCCTACGAGCAGTACTTC; J: TRBJ2-7; D: TRBD1; size: many; V: TRBV20-1
CDR3: CSATRTDGYTF; DNA: TGCAGTGCTACCCGAACTGACGGCTACACCTTC; J: TRBJ1-2; D: .; size: many; V: TRBV20-1
CDR3: CASSLGGLAIRETQYF; DNA: TGCGCCAGCAGCTTGGGTGGACTAGCGATACGGGAGACCCAGTACTTC; J: TRBJ2-5; D: TRBD2; size: .; V: TRBV5-1
CDR3: CASGRGGRYGYTF; DNA: TGTGCCAGCGGGAGGGGGGGACGGTATGGCTACACCTTC; J: TRBJ1-2; D: .; size: .; V: TRBV7-6
CDR3: CASSFRDRGPDTQYF; DNA: TGTGCCAGCAGCTTCCGGGACAGGGGACCAGATACGCAGTATTTT; J: TRBJ2-3; D: TRBD1; size: .; V: TRBV5-4
CDR3: CASSVRGRETQYF; DNA: TGTGCCAGCAGCGTCAGGGGTAGAGAGACCCAGTACTTC; J: TRBJ2-5; D: .; size: .; V: TRBV7-6
CDR3: CASSLRSQETQYF; DNA: TGCGCCAGCAGCTTGAGATCCCAAGAGACCCAGTACTTC; J: TRBJ2-5; D: .; size: .; V: TRBV5-1
CDR3: CASSEVWAGQETQYF; DNA: TGTGCCAGCAGTGAAGTGTGGGCAGGACAAGAGACCCAGTACTTC; J: TRBJ2-5; D: .; size: .; V: TRBV6-1
CDR3: CSVVVGSTDTQYF; DNA: TGCAGCGTTGTCGTCGGGTCCACAGATACGCAGTATTTT; J: TRBJ2-3; D: .; size: .; V: TRBV29-1
CDR3: CASSLDGYNSPLHF; DNA: TGTGCCAGCAGTTTGGACGGCTATAATTCACCCCTCCACTTT; J: TRBJ1-6; D: .; size: many; V: TRBV12-3/TRBV12-4
CDR3: CASSVLRGGMDTGELFF; DNA: TGTGCCAGCAGTGTCCTCAGGGGGGGGATGGACACCGGGGAGCTGTTTTTT; J: TRBJ2-2; D: .; size: .; V: TRBV12-3/TRBV12-4
CDR3: CSAGQGGNRQNEQFF; DNA: TGCAGTGCTGGACAGGGCGGCAACCGTCAAAATGAGCAGTTCTTC; J: TRBJ2-1; D: TRBD1; size: few; V: TRBV20-1
CDR3: CASSYSQYSNYGYTF; DNA: TGTGCCAGCAGTTACTCGCAGTACTCTAACTATGGCTACACCTTC; J: TRBJ1-2; D: .; size: .; V: TRBV6-5
CDR3: CAWSTYGGSAGYTF; DNA: TGTGCCTGGAGTACATATGGGGGATCAGCTGGCTACACCTTC; J: TRBJ1-2; D: .; size: .; V: TRBV30
CDR3: CAISRSGTRNYNEQFF; DNA: TGTGCCATCAGCAGATCGGGGACCCGGAACTACAATGAGCAGTTCTTC; J: TRBJ2-1; D: .; size: .; V: TRBV10-3
CDR3: CSARTGGGGAGGYTF; DNA: TGCAGTGCTAGAACCGGAGGTGGGGGGGCAGGTGGCTACACCTTC; J: TRBJ1-2; D: .; size: many; V: TRBV20-1
CDR3: CSARAGQGEKTQYF; DNA: TGCAGTGCTAGAGCAGGACAGGGTGAAAAGACCCAGTACTTC; J: TRBJ2-5; D: TRBD1; size: .; V: TRBV20-1
CDR3: CASSLAGKPLVQYF; DNA: TGTGCCAGCAGTTTAGCGGGGAAACCCCTTGTGCAGTACTTC; J: TRBJ2-7; D: .; size: .; V: TRBV12-3/TRBV12-4
CDR3: CASRGSGAGNTEAFF; DNA: TGCGCCAGCCGGGGATCGGGGGCAGGCAACACTGAAGCTTTCTTT; J: TRBJ1-1; D: .; size: many; V: TRBV5-1
CDR3: CSARDRRGGYEQYF; DNA: TGCAGTGCTAGAGATCGGCGCGGGGGTTACGAGCAGTACTTC; J: TRBJ2-7; D: TRBD2; size: .; V: TRBV20-1
CDR3: CAISEFELAGGDTQYF; DNA: TGTGCCATCAGTGAGTTCGAACTAGCGGGGGGAGATACGCAGTATTTT; J: TRBJ2-3; D: TRBD2; size: .; V: TRBV10-3
CDR3: CASSLTWGANQETQYF; DNA: TGTGCCAGCAGCTTGACGTGGGGCGCTAACCAAGAGACCCAGTACTTC; J: TRBJ2-5; D: .; size: .; V: TRBV7-8
CDR3: CASSLGLLNTEAFF; DNA: TGTGCCAGCAGTTTAGGACTTTTGAACACTGAAGCTTTCTTT; J: TRBJ1-1; D: .; size: many; V: TRBV12-3/TRBV12-4
CDR3: CSARADEAFF; DNA: TGCAGTGCTAGGGCGGATGAAGCTTTCTTT; J: TRBJ1-1; D: .; size: .; V: TRBV20-1
CDR3: CSAREELGLAMTYEQYF; DNA: TGCAGTGCTAGAGAAGAACTGGGACTAGCGATGACCTACGAGCAGTACTTC; J: TRBJ2-7; D: TRBD2; size: few; V: TRBV20-1
CDR3: CASSLGLASNEQFF; DNA: TGTGCCAGCAGTTTAGGACTAGCGTCTAATGAGCAGTTCTTC; J: TRBJ2-1; D: TRBD2; size: .; V: TRBV12-3/TRBV12-4
CDR3: CASTHSGGANEQFF; DNA: TGTGCCAGCACCCACAGCGGGGGGGCCAACGAGCAGTTCTTC; J: TRBJ2-1; D: TRBD2; size: .; V: TRBV7-2